This is a list of T cell receptor beta chains from one sample in a study of blood T cell repertoires in COVID-19. Libraries were prepared by immunoSEQ multiplex PCR; TCRdb keeps only in-frame clonotypes and omits some of them. The table has around 130,000 clones, approximately 88% seen once; the top ten hold about 2%. Sequenced: peripheral blood. The source is a man between 70 and 80 years old with active COVID-19. Each CDR3 is given with its conserved first and last residue. The order of the fields is J gene, clone size, D gene, V gene, CDR3 DNA, CDR3 protein. A D gene is named only where the DNA matches it firmly. Not all rows give a size; the values are once, few, many and, for expanded clones, a class.

>TRBJ2-1|.|.|TRBV2
TGTGCCAGCAGTGACGGCTCCTACAATGAGCAGTTCTTC
CASSDGSYNEQFF
>TRBJ2-3|.|.|TRBV5-4
TGTGCCAGCAGCATGACAGGAAGCACAGATACGCAGTATTTT
CASSMTGSTDTQYF
>TRBJ2-3|once|.|TRBV14
TGTGCCAGCAGCCTCAGACTCCCCGGGGGAAGGGTTACGCAGTATTTT
CASSLRLPGGRVTQYF
>TRBJ2-2|.|TRBD2|TRBV19
TGTGCCAGTAGTAGGGCCCTGACTAGCGGGAGGGGGTACACCGGGGAGCTGTTTTTT
CASSRALTSGRGYTGELFF
>TRBJ1-2|.|.|TRBV10-3
TGTGCCATCAGGAGCGACAGCAGAGGCTATGGCTACACCTTC
CAIRSDSRGYGYTF
>TRBJ1-2|.|.|TRBV30
TGTGCCTGGAAAGTCTGGGGCGCGAATGGCTACACCTTC
CAWKVWGANGYTF
>TRBJ2-1|.|.|TRBV7-2
TGTGCCAGCAGCTTAGAGGGGCAGTACAATGAGCAGTTCTTC
CASSLEGQYNEQFF
>TRBJ2-7|.|.|TRBV13
TGTGCCAGCAGCTTATGGGCAACAGGGAGCTCCTACGAGCAGTACTTC
CASSLWATGSSYEQYF
>TRBJ2-7|.|TRBD1|TRBV5-1
TGCGCCAGCAGCGCCCACGGGACAGCCTACGAGCAGTACTTC
CASSAHGTAYEQYF
>TRBJ2-1|.|.|TRBV7-6
TGTGCCAGCAGTTCTCGCCGACTCGGGTCGGTCTACAATGAGCAGTTCTTC
CASSSRRLGSVYNEQFF
>TRBJ2-7|.|.|TRBV5-8
TGTGCCAGCAGCTTGGCCGGGACCTACGAGCAGTACTTC
CASSLAGTYEQYF
>TRBJ2-7|once|.|TRBV29-1
TGCAGCGTTGTTCTCAGGGCCAGCTCCTACGAGCAGTACTTC
CSVVLRASSYEQYF
>TRBJ1-1|once|TRBD1|TRBV20-1
TGCAGTGCAAGTGACAGGGATGAAGCTTTCTTT
CSASDRDEAFF
>TRBJ1-2|.|.|TRBV7-2
TGTGCCAGCCGGACTGGAGGAAGCTCCTACTATGGCTACACCTTC
CASRTGGSSYYGYTF
>TRBJ2-3|.|.|TRBV15
TGTGCCACCAGCAGAGGCACTAGCACAGATACGCAGTATTTT
CATSRGTSTDTQYF
>TRBJ2-5|once|TRBD2|TRBV29-1
TGCAGCCACTTGGGGGGGAGCGCAGAGACCCAGTACTTC
CSHLGGSAETQYF